Sequencing of this TCR beta chain was carried out in a study of CXCR3-negative and CXCR3-positive naive CD8 T cells. The naive CD8+ gate required CD45RO-CCR7+CD27+CD95- phenotype. Germline-derived CDR1 and CDR2 are SGHDT and YYEEEE. The CDR3 contains 14 residues. The TRB cDNA libraries were prepared by 5' RACE with UMI labels. For each CDR3 protein, TCRdb gives one entry from its re-call of the 5' RACE reads, without DNA. This sample's table has tens of thousands of distinct CDR3 sequences. The chain combines TRBV5-6 with TRBJ2-1; TCRdb selects TRBD1, and the lack of DNA leaves this call unchecked. What was sequenced was naive CXCR3- CD8+ T cells from blood. Subset noted: CD45RO-CCR7+CD27+CD95- naive CD8+ T cells lacking CXCR3 (TNR3-). The clonotype comes from a human donor in good health. Some clones in this sample may be carry-over from other donors' samples. CDR3 sequence reads: CASSLGQGYGEQFF.